One TCR beta chain is described in this entry. The CDR3 extends over 15 amino acids. The V gene end was trimmed by 7 bases and the J gene end by 1 base; junction bases not matched to a gene: 5. Germline CDR1 is SGDLS and CDR2 is YYNGEE. The sample comes from a study of blood T cell repertoires in COVID-19. Overall study context: There were acute and convalescent COVID-19 samples, and they came from the United States, Italy and Spain. From T cells, B-cell-depleted T cells, or PBMCs came the material, which was cDNA or gDNA.

Authors' processing steps: Quantification of nucleated cells was approximated via reference gene primer amplification. Clones were read by immunoSEQ multiplex PCR, and TCRdb kept only the in-frame ones, dropping some. The DNA was the basis for D and trimming; V, J and clone size are from that table. In the table there are about 160,000 clones, about 81% of which are singletons. Sequencing input: peripheral blood. This rearrangement joins TRBV9 to TRBJ2-3, with TRBD2 matching over 11 bases. This TCR was recovered from a human donor in a cohort sampled during active COVID-19. CDR3 coding DNA: TGTGCCAGCTCGGTAGCGGGAGGGCGCACAGATACGCAGTATTTT. Encoded protein: CASSVAGGRTDTQYF.